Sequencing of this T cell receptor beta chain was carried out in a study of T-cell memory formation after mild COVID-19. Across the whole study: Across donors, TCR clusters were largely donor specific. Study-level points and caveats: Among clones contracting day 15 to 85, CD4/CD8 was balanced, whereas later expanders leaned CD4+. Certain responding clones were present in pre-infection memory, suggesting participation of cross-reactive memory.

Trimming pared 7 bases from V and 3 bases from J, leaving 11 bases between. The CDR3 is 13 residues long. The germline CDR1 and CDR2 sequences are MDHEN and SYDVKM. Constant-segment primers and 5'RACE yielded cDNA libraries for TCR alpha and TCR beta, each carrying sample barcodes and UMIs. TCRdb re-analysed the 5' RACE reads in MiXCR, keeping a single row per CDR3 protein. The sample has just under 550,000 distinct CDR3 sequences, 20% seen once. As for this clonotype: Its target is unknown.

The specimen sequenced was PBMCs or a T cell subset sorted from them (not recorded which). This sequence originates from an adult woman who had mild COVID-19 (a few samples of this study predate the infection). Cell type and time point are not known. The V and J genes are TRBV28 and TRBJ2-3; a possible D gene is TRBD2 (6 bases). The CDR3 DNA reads TGTGCCAGCAACCCCGGGGGTACAGATACGCAGTATTTT. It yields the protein CASNPGGTDTQYF.